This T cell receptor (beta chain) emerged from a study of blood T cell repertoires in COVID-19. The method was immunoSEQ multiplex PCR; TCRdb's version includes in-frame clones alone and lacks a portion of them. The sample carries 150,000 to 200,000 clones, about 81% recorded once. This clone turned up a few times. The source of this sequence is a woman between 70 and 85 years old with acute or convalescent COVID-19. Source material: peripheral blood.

DNA for the CDR3: TGTGCCAGCAGCAAAGGGAGGGGTAACGGGGGAACTAATGAAAAACTGTTTTTT. It codes for CASSKGRGNGGTNEKLFF. The chain couples TRBV21-1 to TRBJ1-4. TRBV21-1 is an annotated pseudogene. This CDR3 is built from 18 residues.